This T cell receptor beta chain was recovered during a study of blood T cell repertoires in COVID-19 (dated by TCRdb to about 2020). Regarding the complete study: Samples covering the acute and convalescent phases of COVID-19 were provided by collaborators in the United States, Italy and Spain. The prospective study material was composed of cDNA or gDNA derived from T cells, B-cell-depleted T cells, or PBMCs. Subjects who had been exposed to COVID-19, were actively infected with it, or had recovered from it provided the deeply sampled blood TCRbeta repertoires that made up the dataset. The repertoires were released in a freely available public database meant as a resource for research on the immune response to SARS-CoV-2. Samples were obtained from the ongoing ImmuneRACE study (first 160 participants) and from over 1,000 subjects provided by 6 global collaborators. A de-identified subject ID, COVID-19 status, age in years and sex were almost always included in the sample metadata. Where available, HLA class I and class II types were obtained from metadata supplied by the sample provider rather than from assay-based typing. The research as a whole found: The quantity of clinical and demographic metadata differed by source and by participant and was supplied without curation.

TCRbeta CDR3 regions were amplified from genomic DNA by means of the immunoSEQ Assay, a bias-controlled multiplex PCR. The paper's data handling went like this. Nucleated cell counts per sample were estimated from amplification of reference gene primers within the assay. To quantify the absolute abundance of each unique TCRbeta CDR3 rearrangement, sequence reads were collapsed and filtered. For each sample, productive Simpson clonality was calculated as the square root of Simpson's diversity index across productive rearrangements. This is the immuneACCESS table as TCRdb keeps it, with only in-frame sequences that have V and J called. A part of the clones is gone; compared with another copy, unresolved V genes explain less than half, and the rest is unexplained. That table is the source of V, J and clone size, and D and trimming were worked out from the DNA. The sample records some 16,000 clones, around four fifths of which are singletons. About a fifth of the sample goes to the ten largest clones.

For this clone: Its antigen remains unidentified. No base quality information exists; no much larger clone differs at one position.

Whole blood was collected in K2EDTA tubes by collaborating institutions according to the institutions' own protocols. Collaborator samples were shipped for TCRbeta analysis as frozen whole blood, isolated PBMCs, or DNA extracted from either sample type. The germline V gene encodes CDR1 WNHNN and CDR2 SYGVQD (reference sequence). V and J lose 4 bases and 7 bases, and a span of 14 bases separates them. The CDR3 sequence holds 13 residues, the cysteine and phenylalanine included. Here the CDR3 DNA is all that survives: 39 bases in frame from base 1. The chain is made from TRBV10-1 and TRBJ2-7; a weak D assignment points to TRBD1 (5 bases agree). The specimen was peripheral blood. The sequence came from an older man with active COVID-19. This receptor has the CDR3 CASSGGMGREQYF. The nucleotide sequence is TGCGCCAGCAGTGGTGGCATGGGGCGAGAGCAGTACTTC.